The 16 T cell receptor beta chains below come from one sample, sequenced in a study of blood T cell repertoires in COVID-19. Profiled with immunoSEQ multiplex PCR; TCRdb holds only in-frame clones, not every one. Among a few hundred thousand clones listed, more than 65% were seen once. Sequenced material: peripheral blood. Receptors were obtained from a woman aged 55-70 years with acute or convalescent COVID-19.

In nucleotides, the CDR3 is TGTGCCAGCAGCCTCACCCGACAGGGGAGAAACACCATATATTTT. Translation gives CASSLTRQGRNTIYF. The gene calls are TRBV7-2 and TRBJ1-3, with 8 bases aligning to TRBD1. The CDR3 is 15 residues long. V dropped 5 bases and J dropped 5; count of bases not matched to a gene: 8. Germline-derived CDR1 and CDR2 are SGHTA and FQGNSA. Looking up the rest from reference TRBV7-2 and TRBJ1-3 gives the full variable domain: GAGVSQSPSNKVTEKGKDVELRCDPISGHTALYWYRQSLGQGLEFLIYFQGNSAPDKSGLPSDRFSAERTGGSVSTLTIQRTQQEDSAVYLCASSLTRQGRNTIYFGEGSWLTVV.

This clone was detected a few times. The J gene is TRBJ1-5, the V gene TRBV15; D not resolved. The V gene's germline CDR1 is LNHNV and CDR2 YYDKDF (reference sequence). V lost 2 bases, J lost 4 bases, and 3 bases lay in between. This CDR3 is built from 12 residues. This chain's CDR3 is CATSRPNQPQHF. In DNA form, the CDR3 reads TGTGCCACCAGCAGACCGAATCAGCCCCAGCATTTT.

This clone has just a few counts. The chain is built from TRBV18 and TRBJ1-1; D gene uncertain. Germline V gene sequence: CDR1 KGHSH, CDR2 LQKENI. The V gene lost 6 bases and the J gene lost 5 bases, with 7 bases spanning the gap. The CDR3 is 11 residues long. The DNA for the CDR3 is TGTGCCAGCTCCGACGGGACTGAAGCTTTCTTT. This gives the protein CASSDGTEAFF.

This chain joins TRBV13 and TRBJ2-1, with D possibly TRBD1 on 5 matching bases. V was pared by 6 bases and J by 6 bases, with 9 bases between. This CDR3 is built from 12 residues. From germline, CDR1 is PRHDT and CDR2 FYEKMQ (reference sequence). The CDR3: CASRLQGNEQFF. DNA of the CDR3: TGTGCCAGCAGACTCCAGGGCAATGAGCAGTTCTTC.

This clone appeared a few times. V usage is TRBV7-2 and J usage is TRBJ1-4; tentative D call: TRBD1 (6 bases). The V gene lost 3 bases and the J gene lost 1 base, with 12 bases spanning the gap. CDR1 and CDR2 from the germline V gene are SGHTA and FQGNSA. The CDR3 runs to 16 residues. In nucleotides, the CDR3 is TGTGCCAGCAGCTTTAAGGGGGACGTAACTAATGAAAAACTGTTTTTT. Translating it yields CASSFKGDVTNEKLFF. Together with reference TRBV7-2 and TRBJ1-4, the CDR3 gives the full variable domain: GAGVSQSPSNKVTEKGKDVELRCDPISGHTALYWYRQSLGQGLEFLIYFQGNSAPDKSGLPSDRFSAERTGGSVSTLTIQRTQQEDSAVYLCASSFKGDVTNEKLFFGSGTQLSVL.

This chain joins TRBV28 and TRBJ2-1; 7 bases match TRBD1. The length of the CDR3 is 17 residues. V was pared by 4 bases and J by 2 bases, with 11 bases of the junction left unmatched. Germline V gene sequence: CDR1 MDHEN, CDR2 SYDVKM. CDR3 protein: CASSSQPTGIAYNEQFF. The CDR3, as DNA: TGTGCCAGCAGTTCTCAACCGACAGGGATCGCCTACAATGAGCAGTTCTTC.

This chain connects TRBV19 to TRBJ1-5, with TRBD1 matching 8 bases. The CDR3 is made up of 14 amino acids. CDR1 is LNHDA and CDR2 is SQIVND in the germline V gene (reference sequence). V dropped 7 bases and J dropped 4; count of bases not matched to a gene: 6. The CDR3 DNA reads as TGTGCCAGTAATGCAGGGGGCACAAATCAGCCCCAGCATTTT. Translated: CASNAGGTNQPQHF.

V is TRBV18 and J is TRBJ2-5, with 8 bases identical to TRBD2. This CDR3 spans 18 amino acids. Germline trimming cut 3 bases from V and 0 bases from J; bases unmatched to any gene: 12. Germline CDR1 reads KGHSH; CDR2 reads LQKENI. This CDR3 is CASSPNTGASGYQETQYF. The CDR3 nucleotides are TGTGCCAGCTCACCTAACACCGGGGCTAGCGGGTACCAAGAGACCCAGTACTTC.

This clone occurred a few times. At one of its ends the junction is not consistent with the germline gene, which may arise from a read error. This chain uses TRBV5-1 with TRBJ2-1; a weak D match, TRBD2 (5 bases). The germline CDR1 and CDR2 sequences are SGHRS and YFSETQ. This CDR3 region has 13 residues. CDR3 in DNA: TGCGCCAGCAGCGTTTCCGCTAGCAACGGGGTGCTCTTC. Protein sequence: CASSVSASNGVLF. Together with reference TRBV5-1 and TRBJ2-1, the CDR3 gives the full variable domain: KAGVTQTPRYLIKTRGQQVTLSCSPISGHRSVSWYQQTPGQGLQFLFEYFSETQRNKGNFPGRFSGRQFSNSRSEMNVSTLELGDSALYLCASSVSASNGVLFGPGTRLTVL.

This chain uses TRBV7-9 with TRBJ1-2; 10 nucleotides match TRBD1. With V trimmed by 3 bases and J by 8 bases, 3 bases remained unmatched. CDR1 is SEHNR and CDR2 is FQNEAQ in the germline V gene (reference sequence). The CDR3 runs to 13 residues. The CDR3 nucleotides are TGTGCCAGCAGCTTGACAGGGGGCGAGGGCTACACCTTC. This gives the protein CASSLTGGEGYTF.

This rearrangement joins TRBV12-3 or TRBV12-4 to TRBJ2-7, with D possibly being TRBD2 (5 bases). The CDR3 covers 11 residues. Between the trimmed V and J ends, which lost 5 bases and 6 bases, there was a span of 8 bases. For the CDR3, the DNA is TGTGCCAGCAGTCCCGGAGGCGAGCAGTACTTC. This translates into CASSPGGEQYF.

This clone was observed once. This chain links TRBV7-2 with TRBJ2-5; 15 bases agree with TRBD2. V lost 5 bases and J lost 2; bases outside the gene matches: 3. CDR1 and CDR2 from the germline V gene are SGHTA and FQGNSA. This CDR3 is 16 amino acids long. The CDR3 DNA follows: TGTGCCAGCAGCGGACTAGCGGGGGGGCGACAAGAGACCCAGTACTTC. This gives the protein CASSGLAGGRQETQYF.

Of note for this clone: This sample also contains other DNA sequences that code for the same CDR3. J is TRBJ1-4 and V is TRBV28; D is possibly TRBD1 (5 bases). Germline V gives CDR1 MDHEN, CDR2 SYDVKM. The CDR3 consists of 14 residues. V was trimmed by 4 bases and J by 2 bases, leaving 8 bases between them. The chain's CDR3 is CASSSGSTNEKLFF. The CDR3 DNA is TGTGCCAGCAGTTCAGGGTCCACTAATGAAAAACTGTTTTTT. Drawing the rest from reference TRBV28 and TRBJ1-4, the complete variable domain is DVKVTQSSRYLVKRTGEKVFLECVQDMDHENMFWYRQDPGLGLRLIYFSYDVKMKEKGDIPEGYSVSREKKERFSLILESASTNQTSMYLCASSSGSTNEKLFFGSGTQLSVL.

The J gene is TRBJ1-3, the V gene TRBV18; tentatively, D is TRBD1 (6 bases). V shed 3 bases and J shed 1 base, with 16 bases lying between them. Germline V gene sequence: CDR1 KGHSH, CDR2 LQKENI. The CDR3 runs to 17 residues. CDR3 bases: TGTGCCAGCTCACCGACGGACACCGGGACATCTGGAAACACCATATATTTT. It specifies CASSPTDTGTSGNTIYF.

The rearrangement joins TRBV10-3 to TRBJ2-1, with 10 bases identical to TRBD2. From germline, CDR1 is ENHRY and CDR2 SYGVKD. With 3 bases clipped from V and 7 bases from J, the junction kept 9 bases outside the gene matches. CDR3 length: 16 residues. This CDR3 is CAISERSAGGPNEQFF. CDR3 in DNA: TGTGCCATCAGTGAACGGTCAGCGGGGGGGCCGAATGAGCAGTTCTTC.

This clone was recorded only once. The chain couples TRBV4-2 to TRBJ2-7; perhaps TRBD2 as D (5 bases). Germline V gene sequence: CDR1 LGHNA, CDR2 YNFKEQ. The CDR3 covers 15 residues. The germline V and J ends were trimmed by 0 bases and 3 bases, with 12 bases remaining between them. The CDR3, as DNA: TGTGCCAGCAGCCAAGATGGGAGCGGCGGCTACGAGCAGTACTTC. Amino acid sequence: CASSQDGSGGYEQYF.